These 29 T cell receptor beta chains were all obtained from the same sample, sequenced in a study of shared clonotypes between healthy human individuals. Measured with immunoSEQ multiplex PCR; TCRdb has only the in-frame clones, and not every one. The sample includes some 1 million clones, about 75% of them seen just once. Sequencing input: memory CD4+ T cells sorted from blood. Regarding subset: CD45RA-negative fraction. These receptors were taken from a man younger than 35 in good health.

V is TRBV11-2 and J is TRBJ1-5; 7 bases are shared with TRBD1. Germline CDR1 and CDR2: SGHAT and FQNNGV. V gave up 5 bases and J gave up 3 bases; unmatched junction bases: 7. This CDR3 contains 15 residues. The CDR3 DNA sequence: TGTGCCAGCAGCGCCGGAACAGGGGACAATCAGCCCCAGCATTTT. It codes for CASSAGTGDNQPQHF.

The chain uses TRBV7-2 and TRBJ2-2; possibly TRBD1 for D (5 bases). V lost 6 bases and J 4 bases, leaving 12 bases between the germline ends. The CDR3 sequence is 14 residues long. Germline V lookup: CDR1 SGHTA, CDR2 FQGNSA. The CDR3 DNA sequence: TGTGCCAGCAGACCTGACAGTATCACCGGGGAGCTGTTTTTT. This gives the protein CASRPDSITGELFF.

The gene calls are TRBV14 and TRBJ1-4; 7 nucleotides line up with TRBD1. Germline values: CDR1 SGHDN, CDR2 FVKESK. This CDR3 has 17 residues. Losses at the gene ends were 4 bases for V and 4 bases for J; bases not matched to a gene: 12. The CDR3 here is CASSPKLRTGGNEKLFF. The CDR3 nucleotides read TGTGCCAGCAGCCCCAAACTCCGGACAGGTGGTAATGAAAAACTGTTTTTT.

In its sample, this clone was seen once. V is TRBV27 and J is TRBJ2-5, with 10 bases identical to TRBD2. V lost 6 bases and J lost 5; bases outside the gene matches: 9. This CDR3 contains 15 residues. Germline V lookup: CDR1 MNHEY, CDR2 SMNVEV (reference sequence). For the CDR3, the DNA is TGTGCCAGCAGGCGTAGCGGGAGGAGTGATGAGACCCAGTACTTC. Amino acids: CASRRSGRSDETQYF.

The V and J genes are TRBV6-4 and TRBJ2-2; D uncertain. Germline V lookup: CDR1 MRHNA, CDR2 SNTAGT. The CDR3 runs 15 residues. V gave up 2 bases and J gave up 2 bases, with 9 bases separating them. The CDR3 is CASSDRPVNTGELFF. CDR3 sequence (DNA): TGTGCCAGCAGTGACCGTCCCGTAAACACCGGGGAGCTGTTTTTT.

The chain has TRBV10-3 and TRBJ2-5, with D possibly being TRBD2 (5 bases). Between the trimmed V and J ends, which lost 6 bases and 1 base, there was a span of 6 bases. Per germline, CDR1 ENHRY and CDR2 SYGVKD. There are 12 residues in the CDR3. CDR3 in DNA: TGTGCCATCAGCGGGATCCAAGAGACCCAGTACTTC. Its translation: CAISGIQETQYF.

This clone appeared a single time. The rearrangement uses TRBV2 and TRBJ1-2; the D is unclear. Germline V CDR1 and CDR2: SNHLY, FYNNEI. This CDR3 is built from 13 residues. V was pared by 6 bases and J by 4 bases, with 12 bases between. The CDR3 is CASSGERLYGYTF. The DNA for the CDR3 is TGTGCCAGCAGCGGAGAAAGGCTCTATGGCTACACCTTC.

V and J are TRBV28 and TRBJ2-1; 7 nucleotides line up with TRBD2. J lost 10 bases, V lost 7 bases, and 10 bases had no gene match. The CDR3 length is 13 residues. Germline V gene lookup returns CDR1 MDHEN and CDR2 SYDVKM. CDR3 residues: CASTWGGLGEQFF. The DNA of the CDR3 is TGTGCCAGCACTTGGGGGGGGTTAGGAGAGCAGTTCTTC.

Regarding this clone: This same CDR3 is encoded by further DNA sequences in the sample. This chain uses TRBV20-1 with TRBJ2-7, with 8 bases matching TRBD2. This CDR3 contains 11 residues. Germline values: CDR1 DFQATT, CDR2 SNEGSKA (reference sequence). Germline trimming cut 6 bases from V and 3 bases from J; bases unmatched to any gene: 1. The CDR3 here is CSASGSYEQYF. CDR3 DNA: TGCAGTGCCAGCGGGAGCTACGAGCAGTACTTC.

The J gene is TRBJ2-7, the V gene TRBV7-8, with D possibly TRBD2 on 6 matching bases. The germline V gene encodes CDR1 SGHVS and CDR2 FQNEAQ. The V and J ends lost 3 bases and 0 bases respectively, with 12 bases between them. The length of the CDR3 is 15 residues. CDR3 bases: TGTGCCAGCAGCTTGAGGGACTCTCGCTCCTACGAGCAGTACTTC. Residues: CASSLRDSRSYEQYF.

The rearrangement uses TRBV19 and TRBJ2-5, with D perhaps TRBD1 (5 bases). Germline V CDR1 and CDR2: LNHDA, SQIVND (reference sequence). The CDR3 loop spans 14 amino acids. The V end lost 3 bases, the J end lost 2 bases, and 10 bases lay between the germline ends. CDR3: CASSITGIQETQYF. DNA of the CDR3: TGTGCCAGTAGTATCACAGGCATACAAGAGACCCAGTACTTC.

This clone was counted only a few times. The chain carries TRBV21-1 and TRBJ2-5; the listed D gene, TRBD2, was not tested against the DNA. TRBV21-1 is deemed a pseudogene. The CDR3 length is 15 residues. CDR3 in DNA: TGTGCCAGCAGCAAAGCCCTTGGGAGGATGGGGACCCAGTACTTC. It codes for CASSKALGRMGTQYF.

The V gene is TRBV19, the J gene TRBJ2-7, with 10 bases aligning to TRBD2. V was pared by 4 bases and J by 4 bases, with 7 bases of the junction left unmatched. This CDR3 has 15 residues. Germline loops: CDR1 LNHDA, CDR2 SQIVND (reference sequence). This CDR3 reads CASSRGASGSYEQYF. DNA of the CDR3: TGTGCCAGTAGTAGGGGAGCTAGCGGGAGTTACGAGCAGTACTTC.

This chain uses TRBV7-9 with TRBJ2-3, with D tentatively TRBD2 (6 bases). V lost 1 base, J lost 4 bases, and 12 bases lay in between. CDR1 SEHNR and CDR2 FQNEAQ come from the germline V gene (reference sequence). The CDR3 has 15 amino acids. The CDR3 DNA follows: TGTGCCAGCAGCTTAGGGCCGGGGGTACCAGATACGCAGTATTTT. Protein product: CASSLGPGVPDTQYF. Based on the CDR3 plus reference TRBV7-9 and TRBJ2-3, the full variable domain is DTGVSQNPRHKITKRGQNVTFRCDPISEHNRLYWYRQTLGQGPEFLTYFQNEAQLEKSRLLSDRFSAERPKGSFSTLEIQRTEQGDSAMYLCASSLGPGVPDTQYFGPGTRLTVL.

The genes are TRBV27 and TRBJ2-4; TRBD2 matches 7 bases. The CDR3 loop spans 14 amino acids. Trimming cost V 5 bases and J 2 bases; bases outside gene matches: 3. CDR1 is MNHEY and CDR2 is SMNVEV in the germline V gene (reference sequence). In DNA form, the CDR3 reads TGTGCCAGCAGTGCCGGGACTACCAAAAACATTCAGTACTTC. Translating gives CASSAGTTKNIQYF.

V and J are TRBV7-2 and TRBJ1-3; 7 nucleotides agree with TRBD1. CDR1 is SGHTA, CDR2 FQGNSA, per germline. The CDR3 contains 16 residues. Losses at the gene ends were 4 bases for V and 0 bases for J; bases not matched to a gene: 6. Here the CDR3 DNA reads TGTGCCAGCAGCTCGCAGGGGGTTCTCTCTGGAAACACCATATATTTT. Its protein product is CASSSQGVLSGNTIYF. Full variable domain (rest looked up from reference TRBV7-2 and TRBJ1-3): GAGVSQSPSNKVTEKGKDVELRCDPISGHTALYWYRQSLGQGLEFLIYFQGNSAPDKSGLPSDRFSAERTGGSVSTLTIQRTQQEDSAVYLCASSSQGVLSGNTIYFGEGSWLTVV.

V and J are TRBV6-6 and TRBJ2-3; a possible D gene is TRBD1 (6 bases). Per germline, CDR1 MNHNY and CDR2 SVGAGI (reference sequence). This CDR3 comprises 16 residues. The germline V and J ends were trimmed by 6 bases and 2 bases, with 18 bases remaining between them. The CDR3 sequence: CASRFSRGEDTDTQYF. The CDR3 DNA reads TGTGCCAGCAGATTCTCCAGGGGAGAGGACACAGATACGCAGTATTTT.

Here the CDR3 DNA reads TGCGCCAGCAGTGCTAGAGGAAAGCAAGAGACCCAGTACTTC. Translating gives CASSARGKQETQYF. The V and J genes are TRBV10-1 and TRBJ2-5, with D uncertain. The CDR3 contains 14 residues. CDR1 WNHNN and CDR2 SYGVQD come from the germline V gene (reference sequence). V was trimmed by 4 bases and J by 2 bases, leaving 11 bases between them.

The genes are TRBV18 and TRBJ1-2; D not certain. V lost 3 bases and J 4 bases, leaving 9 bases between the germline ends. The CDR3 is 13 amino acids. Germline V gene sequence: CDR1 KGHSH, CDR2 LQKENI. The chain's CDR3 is CASSPIQIYGYTF. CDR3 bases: TGTGCCAGCTCACCCATACAGATCTATGGCTACACCTTC.

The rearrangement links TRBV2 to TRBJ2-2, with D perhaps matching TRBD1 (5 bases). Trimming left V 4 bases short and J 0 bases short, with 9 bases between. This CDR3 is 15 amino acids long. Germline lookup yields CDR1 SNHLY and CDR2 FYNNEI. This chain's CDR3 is CASSGQWANTGELFF. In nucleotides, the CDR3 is TGTGCCAGCAGTGGACAGTGGGCGAACACCGGGGAGCTGTTTTTT.

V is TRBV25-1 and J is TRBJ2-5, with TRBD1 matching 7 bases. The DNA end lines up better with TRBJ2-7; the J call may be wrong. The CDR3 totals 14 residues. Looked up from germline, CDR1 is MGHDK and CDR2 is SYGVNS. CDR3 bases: TGTGCCAGCAGTGAATCAGGGGGCTCCTACGAGCAGTACTTC. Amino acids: CASSESGGSYEQYF.

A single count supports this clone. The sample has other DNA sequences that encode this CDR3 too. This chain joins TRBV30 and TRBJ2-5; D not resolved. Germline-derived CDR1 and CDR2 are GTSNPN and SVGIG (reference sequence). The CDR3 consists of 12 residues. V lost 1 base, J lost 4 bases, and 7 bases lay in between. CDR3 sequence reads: CAWSAGRETQYF. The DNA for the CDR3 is TGTGCCTGGAGTGCTGGTCGAGAGACCCAGTACTTC. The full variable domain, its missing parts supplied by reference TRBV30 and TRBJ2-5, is SQTIHQWPATLVQPVGSPLSLECTVEGTSNPNLYWYRQAAGRGLQLLFYSVGIGQISSEVPQNLSASRPQDRQFILSSKKLLLSDSGFYLCAWSAGRETQYFGPGTRLLVL.

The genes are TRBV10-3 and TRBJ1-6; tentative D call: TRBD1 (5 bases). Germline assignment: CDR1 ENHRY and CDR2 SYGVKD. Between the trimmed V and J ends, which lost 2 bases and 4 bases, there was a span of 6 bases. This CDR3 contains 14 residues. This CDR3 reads CAISETGYNSPLHF. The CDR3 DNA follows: TGTGCCATCAGTGAGACAGGTTATAATTCACCCCTCCACTTT.

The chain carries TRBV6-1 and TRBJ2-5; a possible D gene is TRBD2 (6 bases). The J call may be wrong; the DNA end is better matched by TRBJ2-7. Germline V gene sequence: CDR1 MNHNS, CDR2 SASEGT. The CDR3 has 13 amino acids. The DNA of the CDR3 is TGTGCCAGCAGTGTTGGAGGGGCCTACGAGCAGTACTTC. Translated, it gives CASSVGGAYEQYF.

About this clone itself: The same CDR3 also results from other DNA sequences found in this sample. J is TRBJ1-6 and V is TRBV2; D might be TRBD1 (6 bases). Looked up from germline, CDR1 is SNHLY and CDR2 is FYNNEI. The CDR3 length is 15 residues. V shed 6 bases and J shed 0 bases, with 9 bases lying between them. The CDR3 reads CASRQGSSYNSPLHF. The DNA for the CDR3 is TGTGCCAGCAGACAGGGTAGCTCCTATAATTCACCCCTCCACTTT.

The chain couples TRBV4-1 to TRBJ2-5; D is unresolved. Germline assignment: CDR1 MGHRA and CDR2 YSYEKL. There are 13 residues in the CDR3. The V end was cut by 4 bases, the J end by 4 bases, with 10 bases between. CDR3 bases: TGCGCCAGCAGCCGTTGGGCGTTAGAGACCCAGTACTTC. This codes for CASSRWALETQYF.

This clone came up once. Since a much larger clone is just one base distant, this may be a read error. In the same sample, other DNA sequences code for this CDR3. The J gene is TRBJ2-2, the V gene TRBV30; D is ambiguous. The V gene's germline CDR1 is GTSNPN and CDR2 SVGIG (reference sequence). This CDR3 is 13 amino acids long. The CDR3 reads CAWTIHGTGELFF. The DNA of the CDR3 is TGCGCCTGGACCATTCACGGTACCGGGGAGCTGTTTTTT.

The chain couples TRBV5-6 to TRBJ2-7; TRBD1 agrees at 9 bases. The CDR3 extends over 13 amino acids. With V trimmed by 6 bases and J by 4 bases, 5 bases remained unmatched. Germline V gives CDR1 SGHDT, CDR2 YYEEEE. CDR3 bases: TGTGCCAGCACCGCGACAGGGGGATACGAGCAGTACTTC. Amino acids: CASTATGGYEQYF.

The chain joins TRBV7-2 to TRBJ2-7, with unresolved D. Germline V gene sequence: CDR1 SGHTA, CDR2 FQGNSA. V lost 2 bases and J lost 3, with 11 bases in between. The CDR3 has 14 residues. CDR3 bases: TGTGCCAGCAGCTTATTGTCCTCTCTCTACGAGCAGTACTTC. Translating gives CASSLLSSLYEQYF.